The rows below give T cell receptor beta chains drawn from one sample of a study of T cell responses to AZD1222 COVID-19 vaccine. Here immunoSEQ multiplex PCR was the method, and the copy in TCRdb shows in-frame clones only, minus some. Counted here are 80,000 or so clones, 70% to 90% occurring once; the ten biggest clones make up around 1.5%. Sequences were derived from peripheral blood, sampled on day 0 of AZD1222 vaccination. The receptors were sampled from an adult in good health. Both conserved end residues are part of each CDR3. Fields, in order: J gene, D gene, V gene, clone size, CDR3 DNA, CDR3 protein. D genes are given only for firm matches. Some rows have no size entry. The others give once, few or many, or a class for an expanded clone.

TRBJ1-2,.,TRBV3-1/TRBV3-2,.,TGTGCCAGCAGCCAAAGGGGGTTCTATGGCTACACCTTC,CASSQRGFYGYTF
TRBJ2-1,.,TRBV6-2/TRBV6-3,few,TGTGCCAGCAGTTACTCGGACTACAATGAGCAGTTCTTC,CASSYSDYNEQFF
TRBJ2-2,TRBD2,TRBV2,.,TGTGCCAGCAGGGGACTAGCGGAGAACACCGGGGAGCTGTTTTTT,CASRGLAENTGELFF
TRBJ2-7,TRBD1,TRBV30,once,TGTGCCTGGGGTCCTACCGGGACAGTTTACGAGCAGTACTTC,CAWGPTGTVYEQYF
TRBJ1-1,.,TRBV29-1,.,TGCAGCGTTGGACAGAAAGCTTTCTTT,CSVGQKAFF
TRBJ2-7,.,TRBV7-9,.,TGTGCCAGCAGCTTATGGGGGTCCAAAGCCTACGAGCAGTACTTC,CASSLWGSKAYEQYF
TRBJ1-1,TRBD1,TRBV18,.,TGTGCCAGCTCACCACCGTTTGCGACAGGGGGCTTACAAAGTGAAGCTTTCTTT,CASSPPFATGGLQSEAFF
TRBJ1-1,TRBD1,TRBV29-1,.,TGCAGCGTCAACCTTCCCACGGGACAGGTGAACACTGAAGCTTTCTTT,CSVNLPTGQVNTEAFF
TRBJ2-7,.,TRBV7-9,.,TGTGCCAGCAGCGGCAGACGGGACGGAGAGTCCTACGAGCAGTACTTC,CASSGRRDGESYEQYF
TRBJ2-6,TRBD2,TRBV2,.,TGTGCCAGCAGGGCTGGACTAGCTGGGGCCAACGTCCTGACTTTC,CASRAGLAGANVLTF
TRBJ2-7,TRBD2,TRBV5-1,.,TGCGCCAGCAGCTTGTGGCCAGCGGGAGGCCAATCCTACGAGCAGTACTTC,CASSLWPAGGQSYEQYF
TRBJ2-3,TRBD2,TRBV29-1,.,TGCAGCGCACGGCGGCTAGCGGCTAGCACAGATACGCAGTATTTT,CSARRLAASTDTQYF
TRBJ1-6,.,TRBV9,.,TGTGCCAGCAGCTCTACAGGGAATTCACCCCTCCACTTT,CASSSTGNSPLHF
TRBJ2-1,TRBD2,TRBV7-8,once,TGTGCCAGCAGCCGAAGATTGCTAGCGGCCAACAATGAGCAGTTCTTC,CASSRRLLAANNEQFF
TRBJ1-1,.,TRBV5-4,.,TGTGCCAGCAGCTATGAATCTGAAGCTTTCTTT,CASSYESEAFF
TRBJ2-1,.,TRBV7-3,once,TGTGCCAGCAGCCAAGGGGGCCTAGCGGGTGAGCAGTTCTTC,CASSQGGLAGEQFF
TRBJ1-6,.,TRBV12-3/TRBV12-4,many,TGTGCCAGCAGTTTTGCTTATAATTCACCCCTCCACTTT,CASSFAYNSPLHF
TRBJ1-1,.,TRBV7-2,.,TGTGCCAGCAGCTTGTGGCAGAACACTGAAGCTTTCTTT,CASSLWQNTEAFF
TRBJ2-7,.,TRBV3-1/TRBV3-2,.,TGTGCCAGCAGCCTAGACCTTATTACAGCCTACGAGCAGTACTTC,CASSLDLITAYEQYF
TRBJ1-4,.,TRBV4-1,.,TGCGCCAGCAGCCAGGGAAATACAGGATACAATGAAAAACTGTTTTTT,CASSQGNTGYNEKLFF
TRBJ2-1,.,TRBV5-1,.,TGCGCCAGCAGCTTGCTACTGGGAGAGGTGAATGAGCAGTTCTTC,CASSLLLGEVNEQFF
TRBJ1-2,TRBD1,TRBV7-9,.,TGTGCCAGCAGCCACTGGGGCACAGGGGCTCCCCATGGCTACACCTTC,CASSHWGTGAPHGYTF
TRBJ1-2,TRBD1,TRBV19,.,TGTGCCAGTAGTGAGGAGGGCAGGGGGTATCATGGCTACACCTTC,CASSEEGRGYHGYTF
TRBJ1-3,.,TRBV6-5,once,TGTGCCAGCTTCTCGGGAGGCAACACCATATATTTT,CASFSGGNTIYF
TRBJ2-2,.,TRBV9,.,TGTGCCAGCAGCTTGGGACACCTTCCCGGGGAGCTGTTTTTT,CASSLGHLPGELFF
TRBJ1-2,.,TRBV5-6,.,TGTGCCAGCAGATTCGGACAGCTATCGGACGGCTATGGCTACACCTTC,CASRFGQLSDGYGYTF
TRBJ2-7,TRBD2,TRBV19,.,TGTGCCAGTAGTTACGGGTTGGGGGACTACTACGAGCAGTACTTC,CASSYGLGDYYEQYF
TRBJ1-3,.,TRBV12-5,.,TGTGCTAGTGGTTTGGGCCAGGACTCAAACACCATATATTTT,CASGLGQDSNTIYF
TRBJ2-7,TRBD1,TRBV6-2/TRBV6-3,.,TGTGCCAGCAGTTCAGGACCGGGACAGGGCCTCTACGAGCAGTACTTC,CASSSGPGQGLYEQYF
TRBJ1-1,.,TRBV10-1,.,TGCGCCAGCCAGGACAGCCTGAACACTGAAGCTTTCTTT,CASQDSLNTEAFF
TRBJ1-1,.,TRBV5-5,.,TGTGCCAGCAGTCCCCTCCCCACGTCAGGGAGGAACACTGAAGCTTTCTTT,CASSPLPTSGRNTEAFF
TRBJ1-6,.,TRBV7-2,.,TGTGCCAGCAGCTTAGCGAGGGGATCACCCCTCCACTTT,CASSLARGSPLHF
TRBJ1-1,.,TRBV9,.,TGTGCCAGCAGCGTAGCTGGAGTGAACACTGAAGCTTTCTTT,CASSVAGVNTEAFF
TRBJ2-3,TRBD2,TRBV3-1/TRBV3-2,.,TGTGCCAGCAGCCGAGGACTAGCGGGGGTTGGTACGCAGTATTTT,CASSRGLAGVGTQYF
TRBJ2-2,.,TRBV6-4,.,TGTGCCAGCAGTGAACGGAGGGGGTACACCGGGGAGCTGTTTTTT,CASSERRGYTGELFF
TRBJ2-2,TRBD2,TRBV5-1,.,TGCGCCAGCAGCTTGTCAGCGGGGAGAAACACCGGGGAGCTGTTTTTT,CASSLSAGRNTGELFF
TRBJ2-1,.,TRBV24-1,.,TGTGCCACCAGTGATTCTGGCAATTGGAAATCCCATGAGCAGTTCTTC,CATSDSGNWKSHEQFF
TRBJ1-5,.,TRBV19,.,TGTGCCAGTACCGATCGGAGGAGAAGCAATCAGCCCCAGCATTTT,CASTDRRRSNQPQHF
TRBJ2-3,TRBD1,TRBV7-9,.,TGTGCCAGCAGCCGGGACAGAGATACGCAGTATTTT,CASSRDRDTQYF
TRBJ1-1,.,TRBV3-1/TRBV3-2,.,TGTGCCAGCAGAGCAGATCGGGGGGCTTCGGACATCACTGAAGCTTTCTTT,CASRADRGASDITEAFF
TRBJ2-5,.,TRBV7-3,once,TGTGCCAGCAGCTTAAAGGGACAAACGAATTCGGAGACCCAGTACTTC,CASSLKGQTNSETQYF
TRBJ1-5,TRBD1,TRBV6-5,.,TGTGCCACTAAGAAATGGACAGGGGCTAATCAGCCCCAGCATTTT,CATKKWTGANQPQHF
TRBJ2-5,.,TRBV19,.,TGTGCCAGTAGTACCCCGGGACGCAGAGAGACCCAGTACTTC,CASSTPGRRETQYF
TRBJ1-4,.,TRBV19,.,TGTGCCAGTAGTCACGGAGGAGCAACTAATGAAAAACTGTTTTTT,CASSHGGATNEKLFF
TRBJ1-4,TRBD1,TRBV19,.,TGTGCCAGTAGCAACCCCCCAGGGGGCGAAAAACTGTTTTTT,CASSNPPGGEKLFF
TRBJ1-2,.,TRBV4-2,.,TGTGCCAGCAGCCAAGGGGGGTTGGAGGTCCATATAGGTGGCTACACCTTC,CASSQGGLEVHIGGYTF
TRBJ1-2,.,TRBV2,.,TGTGCCAGCAGTGAAGCCTCTTACGACAGCGTCAAGGGTGGCTACACCTTC,CASSEASYDSVKGGYTF
TRBJ1-4,TRBD1,TRBV6-5,.,TGTGCCAGCAAGTGGACAGGCGACGTGGGAAAACTGTTTTTT,CASKWTGDVGKLFF
TRBJ1-3,.,TRBV10-3,once,TGTGCCATCAGAGCGAGCTCTGGAAACACCATATATTTT,CAIRASSGNTIYF